The 31 T cell receptor beta chains given below trace back to one sample, sequenced in a study of T cells expressing NK-cell markers. Following a re-call of the 5' RACE reads, TCRdb has one entry per CDR3 protein and lacks DNA. Its clone listing holds fewer than 550,000 distinct CDR3 sequences. Sequenced input: blood T cells: a sorted CD56 or NKG2C T cell subset, CD4+ or CD8+ T cells, or bulk PBMC T cells (not recorded which). The receptors were sampled from a woman aged 45-65 years in good health.

The chain recombines TRBV14 with TRBJ2-3; TCRdb reports TRBD1, a call that lacks DNA to check it against. CDR1 SGHDN and CDR2 FVKESK come from the germline V gene. This CDR3 is built from 12 residues. The CDR3 is CASSQYGGPQYF. Complete variable domain (other parts from reference TRBV14 and TRBJ2-3): EAGVTQFPSHSVIEKGQTVTLRCDPISGHDNLYWYRRVMGKEIKFLLHFVKESKQDESGMPNNRFLAERTGGTYSTLKVQPAELEDSGVYFCASSQYGGPQYFGPGTRLTVL.

The chain carries TRBV2 and TRBJ2-7; as DNA is missing, the TRBD1 call by TCRdb cannot be tested. Germline CDR1 SNHLY, CDR2 FYNNEI. This CDR3 comprises 14 residues. The CDR3 spells CASSNHQGSGEQYF. Together with reference TRBV2 and TRBJ2-7, the CDR3 gives the full variable domain: EPEVTQTPSHQVTQMGQEVILRCVPISNHLYFYWYRQILGQKVEFLVSFYNNEISEKSEIFDDQFSVERPDGSNFTLKIRSTKLEDSAMYFCASSNHQGSGEQYFGPGTRLTVT.

The V and J genes are TRBV5-5 and TRBJ2-1; TCRdb returns TRBD2, unconfirmable since there is no DNA. The CDR3 is 17 residues long. Germline V gives CDR1 SGHKS, CDR2 YYEKEE (reference sequence). The CDR3 here is CASSKGGGTSVYNEQFF.

CDR3 region: CAIPGGAGGQNEQFF. This chain uses TRBV11-3 with TRBJ2-1; TCRdb returns TRBD2, unconfirmable since there is no DNA. The germline V gene has CDR1 SGHNT and CDR2 YENEEA. The CDR3 is 15 residues long.

The chain has TRBV12-3 or TRBV12-4 and TRBJ1-5. The CDR3 contains 14 residues. The CDR3 protein is CASSPLTSPVSQHF.

The rearrangement joins TRBV12-3 or TRBV12-4 to TRBJ1-3; the TRBD1 assignment by TCRdb is unverifiable without DNA. CDR3 size: 15 residues. CDR3 loop: CASTLGQGAGNTIYF.

The chain links TRBV5-4 to TRBJ2-3; the D gene TCRdb calls, TRBD2, cannot be checked with no DNA. The CDR3 consists of 15 residues. The germline CDR1 and CDR2 sequences are SGHNT and YYREEE (reference sequence). CDR3 sequence reads: CASSSQREVVDTQYF.

The chain carries TRBV12-3 or TRBV12-4 and TRBJ2-3; the D gene TCRdb calls, TRBD2, cannot be checked with no DNA. The CDR3 is 13 amino acids. This CDR3 reads CASSRSTWKEQYF.

The chain combines TRBV29-1 with TRBJ2-7; checking the TCRdb D call of TRBD2 is not possible without DNA. Germline-derived CDR1 and CDR2 are SQVTM and ANQGSEA. CDR3 length: 11 residues. CDR3 loop: CSVVRGGEQYF.

The V gene is TRBV5-5, the J gene TRBJ2-4. Germline assignment: CDR1 SGHKS and CDR2 YYEKEE (reference sequence). This CDR3 contains 13 residues. Here the CDR3 reads CASSPMAKNIQYF. Filled out from reference TRBV5-5 and TRBJ2-4, the complete variable domain reads DAGVTQSPTHLIKTRGQQVTLRCSPISGHKSVSWYQQVLGQGPQFIFQYYEKEERGRGNFPDRFSARQFPNYSSELNVNALLLGDSALYLCASSPMAKNIQYFGAGTRLSVL.

The rearrangement links TRBV12-3 or TRBV12-4 to TRBJ2-2; TCRdb's D call, TRBD1, is unchecked because there is no DNA. This CDR3 spans 17 amino acids. CDR3 protein: CASSFLQGGPNTGELFF.

The chain couples TRBV3-1 to TRBJ2-1; TCRdb's D gene call, TRBD2, goes unchecked for lack of DNA. From germline, CDR1 is LGHDT and CDR2 YNNKEL (reference sequence). CDR3 length equals 15 residues. The CDR3 protein is CASSREGSSYNEQFF.

The chain recombines TRBV20-1 with TRBJ2-7; the TCRdb call, TRBD2, lacks DNA for checking. The CDR3 contains 14 residues. The germline V gene encodes CDR1 DFQATT and CDR2 SNEGSKA (reference sequence). CDR3 protein: CSARDGSGPYEQYF.

V usage is TRBV7-9 and J usage is TRBJ2-1; lacking DNA, the TRBD1 call made by TCRdb goes unchecked. The CDR3 spans 22 residues. Germline V gene lookup returns CDR1 SEHNR and CDR2 FQNEAQ (reference sequence). CDR3 in amino acids: CASSLSPVQRPLRGQGVDEQFF.

The chain couples TRBV29-1 to TRBJ2-3. This CDR3 contains 13 residues. CDR1 SQVTM and CDR2 ANQGSEA come from the germline V gene. CDR3 region: CSVGTVLTDTQYF.

The genes are TRBV13 and TRBJ2-7. Germline CDR1 PRHDT, CDR2 FYEKMQ (reference sequence). This CDR3 spans 15 amino acids. The chain's CDR3 is CASSLGRYSGYEQYF.

This chain connects TRBV10-3 to TRBJ2-1; the TRBD2 assignment by TCRdb is unverifiable without DNA. This CDR3 spans 14 amino acids. The germline V gene has CDR1 ENHRY and CDR2 SYGVKD. The CDR3 sequence is CAISASGRAPEQFF.

The rearrangement joins TRBV7-9 to TRBJ2-1; lacking DNA, the TRBD1 call made by TCRdb goes unchecked. CDR3 length: 15 amino acids. The germline gives CDR1 SEHNR, CDR2 FQNEAQ (reference sequence). CDR3: CASSLILSLGDEQFF. Full variable domain (missing parts from reference TRBV7-9 and TRBJ2-1): DTGVSQNPRHKITKRGQNVTFRCDPISEHNRLYWYRQTLGQGPEFLTYFQNEAQLEKSRLLSDRFSAERPKGSFSTLEIQRTEQGDSAMYLCASSLILSLGDEQFFGPGTRLTVL.

This sequence joins TRBV6-1 and TRBJ2-5; no DNA is available, so the TRBD1 call from TCRdb remains unchecked. There are 16 residues in the CDR3. Germline V CDR1 and CDR2: MNHNS, SASEGT. CDR3 loop: CASSERSRAVQETQYF.

The chain carries TRBV6-5 and TRBJ1-1. The CDR3 spans 16 residues. Germline values: CDR1 MNHEY, CDR2 SVGAGI. The CDR3 protein is CASSYTSLRGGTEAFF.

The rearrangement joins TRBV12-3 or TRBV12-4 to TRBJ1-5. This CDR3 is built from 15 residues. CDR3 in amino acids: CASSRQDFTNQPQHF.

The chain has TRBV29-1 and TRBJ2-3; TCRdb names TRBD2, which stays unverified in the absence of DNA. The CDR3 has 13 amino acids. Germline CDR1 reads SQVTM; CDR2 reads ANQGSEA. This CDR3 is CSVLAGGIDTQYF.

The J gene is TRBJ1-2, the V gene TRBV6-2 or TRBV6-3; lacking DNA, the TRBD1 call made by TCRdb goes unchecked. The CDR3 is made up of 15 amino acids. Germline V gene sequence: CDR1 MNHEY, CDR2 SVGEGT. The CDR3 is CASSRDWGANYGYTF.

The genes are TRBV28 and TRBJ2-5. The CDR3 runs to 11 residues. The germline V gene has CDR1 MDHEN and CDR2 SYDVKM. CDR3 region: CASSRSETQYF.

This CDR3 is CASSAGPRQGNYNEQFF. This sequence joins TRBV11-2 and TRBJ2-1; TCRdb designates TRBD1, a call that cannot be tested without DNA. Germline CDR1 SGHAT, CDR2 FQNNGV. The length of the CDR3 is 17 residues. The full variable domain, with the rest looked up from reference TRBV11-2 and TRBJ2-1, is EAGVAQSPRYKIIEKRQSVAFWCNPISGHATLYWYQQILGQGPKLLIQFQNNGVVDDSQLPKDRFSAERLKGVDSTLKIQPAKLEDSAVYLCASSAGPRQGNYNEQFFGPGTRLTVL.

The chain employs TRBV4-1 and TRBJ2-5. From germline, CDR1 is MGHRA and CDR2 YSYEKL. CDR3 length: 11 residues. The CDR3 reads CASSQNQTQYF.

This chain links TRBV6-5 with TRBJ2-1. Germline assignment: CDR1 MNHEY and CDR2 SVGAGI. CDR3 length: 13 amino acids. The CDR3 here is CASRKGKYNEQFF.

The gene calls are TRBV11-2 and TRBJ2-1; TCRdb outputs TRBD1, but without DNA this stays unchecked. CDR3 length: 11 residues. Germline loops: CDR1 SGHAT, CDR2 FQNNGV. This CDR3 reads CASSSGQGRFF.

The chain combines TRBV24-1 with TRBJ2-7; as DNA is missing, the TRBD1 call by TCRdb cannot be tested. The CDR3 extends over 12 amino acids. Germline V gene sequence: CDR1 KGHDR, CDR2 SFDVKD. CDR3 in amino acids: CATSKTGREQYF.

V usage is TRBV7-9 and J usage is TRBJ2-7. CDR3 length equals 13 residues. Germline V lookup: CDR1 SEHNR, CDR2 FQNEAQ (reference sequence). CDR3: CASTRESSYEQYF.

The chain combines TRBV4-1 with TRBJ1-1. Germline V gene lookup returns CDR1 MGHRA and CDR2 YSYEKL. The CDR3 has 15 residues. The CDR3: CASSQDRWLGTEAFF.